What follows are 14 T cell receptor beta chains derived from one specimen sequenced in a study of blood T cell repertoires in COVID-19. The repertoire was sequenced with immunoSEQ multiplex PCR; TCRdb's copy has only in-frame clones and lacks some. The table records approximately 150,000 clones, 80% of them present only once. What was sequenced was peripheral blood. The receptors were sampled from a man aged 70 or older who had recovered from COVID-19.

This chain's CDR3 is CAWSTGGGSYNEQFF. The CDR3 nucleotides are TGTGCCTGGAGTACGGGAGGCGGCTCCTACAATGAGCAGTTCTTC. V is TRBV30 and J is TRBJ2-1; 7 bases fit TRBD2. J was trimmed by 0 bases and V by 2 bases; bases with no gene match: 4. The CDR3 runs to 15 residues. The germline V gene has CDR1 GTSNPN and CDR2 SVGIG (reference sequence).

This chain uses TRBV6-5 with TRBJ1-2; D unresolved. The germline V gene encodes CDR1 MNHEY and CDR2 SVGAGI. V lost 3 bases and J lost 3, with 8 bases in between. The CDR3 has 13 residues. CDR3 residues: CASSYRTDYGYTF. The CDR3 DNA reads TGTGCCAGCAGTTATCGAACGGACTATGGCTACACCTTC.

J is TRBJ2-5 and V is TRBV10-1, with 8 bases lining up with TRBD2. CDR1 and CDR2 (germline): WNHNN, SYGVQD (reference sequence). V shed 3 bases and J 10 bases; nucleotides not matched to a gene: 4. This CDR3 comprises 12 residues. The chain's CDR3 is CASSEGLAGQYF. The CDR3 nucleotides read TGCGCCAGCAGTGAAGGTCTAGCGGGCCAGTACTTC.

The chain is built from TRBV4-2 and TRBJ2-1, with 8 bases that match TRBD2. The CDR3 consists of 16 residues. CDR1 is LGHNA, CDR2 YNFKEQ, per germline. After removal of 5 bases from V and 6 bases from J, the junction contained 12 bases not matched to a gene. For the CDR3, the DNA is TGTGCCAGCAGCAAAGTGGGCGGGAGGCCCACCAATGAGCAGTTCTTC. Encoded protein: CASSKVGGRPTNEQFF.

The chain employs TRBV10-3 and TRBJ2-7, with 9 positions matching TRBD2. Unmatched junction bases numbered 5, after V lost 6 bases and J lost 5 bases. The length of the CDR3 is 13 residues. CDR1 is ENHRY, CDR2 SYGVKD, per germline. CDR3 in DNA: TGTGCCATCAGGATAGCGGGAGTTAACGAGCAGTACTTC. It yields the protein CAIRIAGVNEQYF.

The chain combines TRBV2 with TRBJ1-1; the D gene is possibly TRBD1 (6 bases). V gave up 6 bases and J gave up 6 bases, with 17 bases separating them. Germline-derived CDR1 and CDR2 are SNHLY and FYNNEI. The CDR3 covers 14 residues. CDR3 DNA sequence: TGTGCCAGCAGGCACAGGGTTATGATCGCTGAAGCTTTCTTT. Its translation is CASRHRVMIAEAFF. Combining the CDR3 with reference TRBV2 and TRBJ1-1 gives the whole variable domain EPEVTQTPSHQVTQMGQEVILRCVPISNHLYFYWYRQILGQKVEFLVSFYNNEISEKSEIFDDQFSVERPDGSNFTLKIRSTKLEDSAMYFCASRHRVMIAEAFFGQGTRLTVV.

J is TRBJ1-1 and V is TRBV15, with no clear D. Germline lookup yields CDR1 LNHNV and CDR2 YYDKDF (reference sequence). V lost 1 base, J lost 3 bases, and 12 bases lay in between. The CDR3 totals 15 residues. CDR3 protein: CATSRVSGSDTEAFF. As DNA, the CDR3 is TGTGCCACCAGCAGAGTATCGGGGTCGGACACTGAAGCTTTCTTT.

This clone is medium-sized in the sample. V usage is TRBV5-1 and J usage is TRBJ1-2, with D perhaps TRBD1 (6 bases). CDR3 size: 13 residues. The germline gives CDR1 SGHRS, CDR2 YFSETQ. The germline V and J ends were trimmed by 2 bases and 4 bases, with 9 bases remaining between them. CDR3 in DNA: TGCGCCAGCAGCTTTGGACAGATCTATGGCTACACCTTC. Its translation is CASSFGQIYGYTF.

The chain is built from TRBV2 and TRBJ2-6, with TRBD1 matching over 12 bases. The junction had 9 bases not matched to a gene; V was cut back by 5 bases and J by 4 bases. The CDR3 is made up of 18 amino acids. Per germline, CDR1 SNHLY and CDR2 FYNNEI. The chain's CDR3 is CASSSAGTGGWGANVLTF. CDR3 DNA: TGTGCCAGCAGTTCCGCCGGGACAGGGGGCTGGGGGGCCAACGTCCTGACTTTC. The full variable domain, its missing parts supplied by reference TRBV2 and TRBJ2-6, is EPEVTQTPSHQVTQMGQEVILRCVPISNHLYFYWYRQILGQKVEFLVSFYNNEISEKSEIFDDQFSVERPDGSNFTLKIRSTKLEDSAMYFCASSSAGTGGWGANVLTFGAGSRLTVL.

The chain joins TRBV5-1 to TRBJ1-1, with 8 bases that match TRBD1. CDR1 and CDR2 (germline): SGHRS, YFSETQ. The CDR3 is 16 amino acids. V was clipped by 0 bases and J by 0 bases; unmatched bases: 4. CDR3 sequence (DNA): TGCGCCAGCAGCTTGGCCGGACAGGGACTGAACACTGAAGCTTTCTTT. Its protein is CASSLAGQGLNTEAFF.

This clone was counted a single time. The CDR3, as DNA: TGTGCCAGCAGAGAGGGTGGTCCCTACGAGCAGTACTTC. This gives the protein CASREGGPYEQYF. The chain joins TRBV6-6 to TRBJ2-7; a possible D gene is TRBD2 (5 bases). Germline loops: CDR1 MNHNY, CDR2 SVGAGI (reference sequence). Trimming took off 6 bases at V and 2 bases at J, with 11 bases between the two ends. The CDR3 is 13 amino acids.

This clone was observed a handful of times. The gene calls are TRBV29-1 and TRBJ1-2; 7 nucleotides line up with TRBD1. Trimming took 8 bases from V and 4 from J; bases not matched to a gene: 7. From germline, CDR1 is SQVTM and CDR2 ANQGSEA. This CDR3 is 12 amino acids long. The CDR3 here is CSTLRTGYGYTF. Here the CDR3 DNA reads TGCAGCACCCTCAGGACAGGCTATGGCTACACCTTC.

V is TRBV7-2 and J is TRBJ2-7; 9 bases are shared with TRBD1. With 5 bases clipped from V and 5 bases from J, the junction kept 10 bases outside the gene matches. This CDR3 has 15 residues. Germline V lookup: CDR1 SGHTA, CDR2 FQGNSA. CDR3 in DNA: TGTGCCAGCAGCCCAGGCCGGGACAGGGTGCACGAGCAGTACTTC. It codes for CASSPGRDRVHEQYF.

This clone was detected only once. The chain recombines TRBV5-1 with TRBJ2-1, with TRBD2 as a possible D gene (5 bases). V dropped 0 bases and J dropped 1 base, with 14 bases sitting between them. This CDR3 is built from 17 residues. Germline assignment: CDR1 SGHRS and CDR2 YFSETQ. The CDR3 here is CASSLELVGASYNEQFF. The CDR3 region has the DNA TGCGCCAGCAGCTTGGAACTAGTCGGTGCGTCCTACAATGAGCAGTTCTTC.